This T cell receptor beta chain comes out of a study of beta chain features in type 1 diabetes (dated by TCRdb to 2016 to 2019). Looking at the study overall: Patients and healthy donors did not differ in mean age, gender distribution, total cell number or subset yield. A total of 85 million to 110 million sorted cells were examined across all samples, and RNA yield correlated strongly with the number of cells per subset. The study compared the TCRB repertoires of sorted circulating CD4+ T cell subsets in recently diagnosed type 1 diabetes patients with those in matched healthy donors. Regulatory and stem cell-like memory subsets were isolated from only 8 patients and roughly 8 healthy donors, whereas naive and central memory subsets came from all 30 or so donors. Results the study describes overall, beyond this receptor: Because the HLA sub-analyses included only small numbers of individuals, any influence of HLA type on TCRB rearrangement was left unresolved. Sequencing cDNA rather than genomic DNA could over-represent highly expressing activated cells, although activation and CD3 levels did not differ between groups. Patients with type 1 diabetes made fewer insertions and deleted more nucleotides at VDJ recombination sites, implying thymic rearrangement abnormalities. Naive, central memory and regulatory TCRB repertoires appeared to be more similar among patients than among healthy donors. Type 1 diabetes patients showed a moderate but significant shortening of TCRB CDR3 length in all four CD4+ subsets. Shorter templates might have been favored by PCR, but patient and control samples were amplified and corrected together, so both groups would have been affected equally by any skew.

Each donor gave one peripheral blood draw, averaging approximately 120 mL, which was collected into heparinised tubes. Naive, central memory, regulatory and stem cell-like memory CD4+ T cells were sorted on a BD FACSAria II using a panel including CD45RO, CCR7, CD25, CD127, CD95 and CD27. Every sorted population had a purity above 95%. PBMCs were isolated immediately by Lymphoprep density gradient centrifugation and stained directly without culture. So that batch effects would be minimized, each experiment stained and sorted samples in pairs, pairing one healthy donor with one patient. Trimming leaves V shorter by 3 bases and J shorter by 2 bases, with the junction holding 3 bases beyond the gene matches. The CDR3 contains 15 residues, cysteine and phenylalanine counted. CDR3 DNA only is kept here, 45 bases in frame from base 1. Looking up the germline V gene (reference sequence) yields CDR1 LNHDA and CDR2 SQIVND.

The entire amount of isolated RNA was reverse transcribed using the High Capacity cDNA Reverse Transcription Kit, so the sequenced TCRB transcripts were expressed ones. Naive, central memory and regulatory T cell samples underwent deep immunoSEQ sequencing, averaging around 4 million total reads per sample. Sorted cells were lysed in RLT buffer, and RNA was extracted using DNase-treated RNeasy Micro or Mini kits according to cell number. Each cell subset was processed separately to prevent cross-contamination, with patient and healthy donor samples processed together. The immunoSEQ multiplex PCR was used to amplify TCRB sequences from cDNA, generating 87-bp fragments that spanned the CDR3 region. The amplicons were sequenced using the Illumina HiSeq platform. The published analysis was carried out like this. Synthetic template baselines were used to correct PCR bias computationally, reads within Hamming distance 2 were collapsed, and singletons that could not be merged were discarded. Reads were aligned to IMGT to assign V, D and J genes, CDR3 length, and insertions or deletions at six rearrangement sites. Within each subset, clonotype counts were normalized to sorted cell number, after which true diversity and Gini coefficients were computed with the tcR R package. The overlap coefficient, calculated on TCRB nucleotide sequences, was used to quantify repertoire sharing. As a proxy for the pre-selection repertoire, out-of-frame TCRB sequences from naive cells were analyzed. Not all clones reach the TCRdb copy of this immuneACCESS table, which keeps in-frame sequences only. Checked studies attribute under half of the gap to unresolved V genes and leave the rest unexplained. That table furnishes V, J and clone size, whereas the DNA furnished D and trimming. A total of some 700,000 clones appear in this sample, around 15% of them only once. The ten largest make up approximately 0.02% of the sample.

With regard to this clone: Its antigen remains unidentified. Per-base qualities were not stored, and no clone one base away is much larger.

The chain couples TRBV19 to TRBJ2-7, and 11 junctional nucleotides match TRBD1. The source is a man aged 18 to 29 with type 1 diabetes. The sample taken for sequencing was naive CD4+ T cells from blood. Read against the paper, the sample's cell subset or site label means: true naive CD4+ T cells. The sequenced DNA is TGTGCCAGTAGTATTGAGGGACAGGGGGCCTACGAGCAGTACTTC. Its coded protein is CASSIEGQGAYEQYF.